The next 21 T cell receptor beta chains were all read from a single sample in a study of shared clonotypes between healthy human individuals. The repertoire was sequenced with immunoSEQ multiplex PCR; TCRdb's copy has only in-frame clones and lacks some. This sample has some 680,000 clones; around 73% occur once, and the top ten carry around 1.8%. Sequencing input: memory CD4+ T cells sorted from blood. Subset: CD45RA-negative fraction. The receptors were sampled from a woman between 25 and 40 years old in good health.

The CDR3 region has the DNA TGCGCCAGCTGTGTCACACTGAACACTGAAGCTTTCTTT. Its translation is CASCVTLNTEAFF. The chain recombines TRBV5-1 with TRBJ1-1, with D uncertain. The V end was cut by 7 bases, the J end by 0 bases, with 10 bases between. There are 13 residues in the CDR3. Germline V gene lookup returns CDR1 SGHRS and CDR2 YFSETQ. Full variable domain (outside the CDR3, taken from reference TRBV5-1 and TRBJ1-1): KAGVTQTPRYLIKTRGQQVTLSCSPISGHRSVSWYQQTPGQGLQFLFEYFSETQRNKGNFPGRFSGRQFSNSRSEMNVSTLELGDSALYLCASCVTLNTEAFFGQGTRLTVV.

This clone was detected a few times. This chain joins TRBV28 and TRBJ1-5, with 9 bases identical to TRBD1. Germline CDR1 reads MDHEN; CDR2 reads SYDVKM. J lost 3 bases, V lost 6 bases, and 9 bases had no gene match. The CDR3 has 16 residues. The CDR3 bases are TGTGCCAGCAGGAGAAGGACAGGGGCTAACAATCAGCCCCAGCATTTT. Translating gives CASRRRTGANNQPQHF.

The CDR3 protein is CASSWRLAVLQTNTGELFF. In DNA form, the CDR3 reads TGTGCCAGCAGCTGGAGACTAGCGGTACTCCAAACGAACACCGGGGAGCTGTTTTTT. The chain links TRBV7-9 to TRBJ2-2, with 9 bases matching TRBD2. Germline CDR1 SEHNR, CDR2 FQNEAQ (reference sequence). The CDR3 spans 19 residues. Trimming removed 4 bases from V and 0 bases from J; junction bases left unmatched: 12. Variable domain in full (rest from reference TRBV7-9 and TRBJ2-2): DTGVSQNPRHKITKRGQNVTFRCDPISEHNRLYWYRQTLGQGPEFLTYFQNEAQLEKSRLLSDRFSAERPKGSFSTLEIQRTEQGDSAMYLCASSWRLAVLQTNTGELFFGEGSRLTVL.

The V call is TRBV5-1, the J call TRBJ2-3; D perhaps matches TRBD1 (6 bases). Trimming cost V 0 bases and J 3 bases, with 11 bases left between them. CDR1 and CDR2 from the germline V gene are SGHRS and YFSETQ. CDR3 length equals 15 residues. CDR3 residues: CASSLDGQRTDTQYF. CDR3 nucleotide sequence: TGCGCCAGCAGCTTGGACGGACAGAGAACAGATACGCAGTATTTT.

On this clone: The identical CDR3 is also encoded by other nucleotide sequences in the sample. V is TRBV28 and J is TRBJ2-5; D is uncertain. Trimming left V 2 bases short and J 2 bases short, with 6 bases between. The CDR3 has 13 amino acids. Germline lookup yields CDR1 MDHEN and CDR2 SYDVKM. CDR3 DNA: TGTGCCAGCAGTTTAGGGCGGCAAGAGACCCAGTACTTC. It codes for CASSLGRQETQYF.

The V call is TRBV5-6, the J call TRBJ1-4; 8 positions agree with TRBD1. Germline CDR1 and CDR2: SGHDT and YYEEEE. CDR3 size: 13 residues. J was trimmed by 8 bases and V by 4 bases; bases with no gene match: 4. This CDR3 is CASSMTGVEKLFF. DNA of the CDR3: TGTGCCAGCAGCATGACAGGGGTCGAAAAACTGTTTTTT.

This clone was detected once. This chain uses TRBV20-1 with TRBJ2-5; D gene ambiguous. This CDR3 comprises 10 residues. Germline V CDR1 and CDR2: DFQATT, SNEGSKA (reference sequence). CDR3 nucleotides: TGCAGCGCTTACTGGGAGACCCAGTACTTC. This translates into CSAYWETQYF.

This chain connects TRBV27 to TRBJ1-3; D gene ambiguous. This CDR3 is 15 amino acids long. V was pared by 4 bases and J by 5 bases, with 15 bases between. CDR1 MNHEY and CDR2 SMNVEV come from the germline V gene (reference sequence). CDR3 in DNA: TGTGCCAGCAGTTCCTCCGGATACGGGCGAAACACCATATATTTT. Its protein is CASSSSGYGRNTIYF.

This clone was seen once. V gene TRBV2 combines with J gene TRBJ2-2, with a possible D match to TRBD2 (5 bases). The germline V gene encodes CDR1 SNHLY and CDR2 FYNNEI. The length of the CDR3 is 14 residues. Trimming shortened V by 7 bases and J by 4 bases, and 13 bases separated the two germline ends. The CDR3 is CASKKEAPTGELFF. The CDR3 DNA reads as TGTGCCAGCAAGAAGGAGGCGCCCACCGGGGAGCTGTTTTTT.

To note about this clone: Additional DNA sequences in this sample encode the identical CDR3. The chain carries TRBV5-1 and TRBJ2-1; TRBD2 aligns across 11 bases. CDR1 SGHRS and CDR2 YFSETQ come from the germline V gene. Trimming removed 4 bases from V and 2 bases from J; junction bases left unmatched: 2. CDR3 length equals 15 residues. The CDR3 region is CASSTTSGAYNEQFF. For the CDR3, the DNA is TGCGCCAGCAGCACGACTAGCGGGGCCTACAATGAGCAGTTCTTC.

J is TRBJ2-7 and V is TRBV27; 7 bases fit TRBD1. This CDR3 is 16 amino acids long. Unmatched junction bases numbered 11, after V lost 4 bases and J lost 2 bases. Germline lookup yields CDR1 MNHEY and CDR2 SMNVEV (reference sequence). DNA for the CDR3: TGTGCCAGCAGTTCAAACCGGGACAGATTGCCCTACGAGCAGTACTTC. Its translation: CASSSNRDRLPYEQYF.

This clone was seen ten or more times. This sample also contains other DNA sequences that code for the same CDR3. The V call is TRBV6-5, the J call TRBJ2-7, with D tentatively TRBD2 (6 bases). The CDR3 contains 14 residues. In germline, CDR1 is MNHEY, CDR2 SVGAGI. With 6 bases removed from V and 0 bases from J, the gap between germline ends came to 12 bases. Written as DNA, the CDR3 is TGTGCCAGCAGAAGGGACTTCTCCTCCTACGAGCAGTACTTC. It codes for CASRRDFSSYEQYF.

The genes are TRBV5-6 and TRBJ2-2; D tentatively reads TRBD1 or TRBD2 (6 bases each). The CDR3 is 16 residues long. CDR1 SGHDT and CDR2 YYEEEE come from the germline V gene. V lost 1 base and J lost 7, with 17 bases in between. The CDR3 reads CASSLRRDNWDGELFF. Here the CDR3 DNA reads TGTGCCAGCAGCTTGCGGCGGGACAACTGGGACGGGGAGCTGTTTTTT.

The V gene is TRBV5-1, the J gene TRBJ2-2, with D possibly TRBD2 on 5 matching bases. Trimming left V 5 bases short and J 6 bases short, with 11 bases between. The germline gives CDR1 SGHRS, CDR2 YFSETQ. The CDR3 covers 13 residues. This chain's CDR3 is CASRRERSGELFF. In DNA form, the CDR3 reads TGCGCCAGCAGAAGGGAGCGTTCCGGGGAGCTGTTTTTT.

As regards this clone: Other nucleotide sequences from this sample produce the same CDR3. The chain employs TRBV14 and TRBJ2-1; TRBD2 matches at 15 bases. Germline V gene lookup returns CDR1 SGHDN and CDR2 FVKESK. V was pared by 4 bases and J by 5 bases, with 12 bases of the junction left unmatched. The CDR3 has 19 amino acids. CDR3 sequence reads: CASSRRTSGRAHPDNEQFF. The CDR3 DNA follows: TGTGCCAGCAGCCGACGGACTAGCGGGAGGGCCCATCCCGACAATGAGCAGTTCTTC.

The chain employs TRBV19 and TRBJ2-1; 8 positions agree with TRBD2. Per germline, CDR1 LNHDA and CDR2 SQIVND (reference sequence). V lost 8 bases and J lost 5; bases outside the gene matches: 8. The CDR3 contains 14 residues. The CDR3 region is CASASGSGDNEQFF. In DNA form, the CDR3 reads TGTGCCAGTGCCAGCGGGAGCGGGGACAATGAGCAGTTCTTC.

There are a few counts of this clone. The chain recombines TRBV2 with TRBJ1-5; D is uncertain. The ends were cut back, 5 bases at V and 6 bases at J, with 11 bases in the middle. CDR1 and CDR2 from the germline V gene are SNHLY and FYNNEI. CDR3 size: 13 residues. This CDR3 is CASSPQSGQPQHF. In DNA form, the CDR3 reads TGTGCCAGCAGTCCCCAATCAGGTCAGCCCCAGCATTTT.

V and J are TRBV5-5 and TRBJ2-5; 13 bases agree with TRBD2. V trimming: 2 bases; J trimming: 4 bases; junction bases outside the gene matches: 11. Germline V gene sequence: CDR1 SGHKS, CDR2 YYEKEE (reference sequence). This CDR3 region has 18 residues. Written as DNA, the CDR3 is TGTGCCAGCAGCTTCGGCAGGACTAGCGGGAGACGGGGAGAGACCCAGTACTTC. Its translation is CASSFGRTSGRRGETQYF.

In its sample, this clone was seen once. DNA of the CDR3: TGTGCCAGCAGCCCCTCGTGGACTAATGAAAAACTGTTTTTT. Amino acids: CASSPSWTNEKLFF. The V gene is TRBV5-4, the J gene TRBJ1-4; no reliable D call. The V gene's germline CDR1 is SGHNT and CDR2 YYREEE (reference sequence). The CDR3 runs 14 residues. V lost 4 bases, J lost 2 bases, and 9 bases lay in between.

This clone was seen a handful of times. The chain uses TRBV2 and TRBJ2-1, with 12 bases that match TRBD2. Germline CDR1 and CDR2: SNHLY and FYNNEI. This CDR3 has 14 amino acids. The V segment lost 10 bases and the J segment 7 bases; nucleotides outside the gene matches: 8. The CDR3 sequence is CATSRLAGVNEQFF. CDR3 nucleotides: TGTGCCACGTCACGACTAGCGGGAGTAAATGAGCAGTTCTTC.

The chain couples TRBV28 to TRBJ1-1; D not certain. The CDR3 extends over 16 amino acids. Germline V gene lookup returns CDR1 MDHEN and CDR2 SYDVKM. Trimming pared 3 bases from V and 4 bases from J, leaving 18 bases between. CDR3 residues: CASSLGSRMRSTEAFF. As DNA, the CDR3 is TGTGCCAGCAGTTTGGGGAGCCGAATGCGGAGCACTGAAGCTTTCTTT.